This T cell receptor beta chain stems from a study of T-cell reconstitution after alpha-beta-depleted transplantation in children. Unique molecular identifiers were built into the TCRbeta library. TCRdb re-called the PCR reads through MiXCR, storing one row per CDR3 protein. This sample has 640,000 or so distinct CDR3 sequences; roughly 17% occur once, and the top ten carry 1.1%. The CDR3 is 14 residues long. Germline V gene lookup returns CDR1 SGDLS and CDR2 YYNGEE. The V end was cut by 2 bases, the J end by 3 bases, with 11 bases between. The table lists this clonotype with many counts. The TCR comes from a human donor who donated a stem cell graft to a child with acute myeloid leukemia. Material: PBMCs from the stem cell graft donor, obtained from the stem cell graft. The chain uses TRBV9 and TRBJ1-1, with a tentative D call TRBD1 (6 bases). CDR3 DNA sequence: TGTGCCAGCAGCGTCAGGGGTCAGGACACTGAAGCTTTCTTT. Protein: CASSVRGQDTEAFF.